The sequence of this T cell receptor beta chain was determined in a study of T cells in Graves' hyperthyroidism and ophthalmopathy. General study findings and limits: Stable hyperthyroidism and ophthalmopathy were separated using 13 V-J signatures.

This clonotype occurred a few times. Its specificity is not known. Amplification of TCR beta CDR3 regions used RNA as the template. The HTBI primer set drove a first-round RT-PCR of the TCR CDR3. Each CDR3 protein is one row after TCRdb ran MiXCR on the multiplex PCR reads. In the table there are 500,000 to 750,000 distinct CDR3 sequences, around 45% of which are singletons. V was shortened by 1 base and J by 10 bases, with 8 bases between the two germline ends. The CDR3 runs 12 residues. Germline values: CDR1 SEHNR, CDR2 FQNEAQ (reference sequence). The V and J genes are TRBV7-9 and TRBJ2-1; D is uncertain. Sequences were obtained from peripheral blood or thyroid tissue (not recorded which). The source of this sequence is a woman aged 18-35 years with Graves' hyperthyroidism. The CDR3 loop reads CASSLDSLEQFF. For the CDR3, the DNA is TGTGCCAGCAGCTTAGACTCCCTCGAGCAGTTCTTC.